Listed below are T cell receptor beta chains from one sample, sequenced in a study of early T cells in non-severe SARS-CoV-2 infection. TCRdb passed the 5' RACE reads through MiXCR, listing each CDR3 protein once. Of tens of thousands of distinct CDR3 sequences listed, about 6.4% are singletons. Here the sequenced sample was whole blood, taken at baseline. These receptors were taken from an adult who was a healthcare worker with PCR-confirmed SARS-CoV-2 infection or an uninfected control (not recorded which). CDR3s leave out the opening cysteine and the closing phenylalanine or tryptophan.

TRBV6-5	TRBJ2-6	ASSAITGANVLT
TRBV7-7	TRBJ2-1	ASSLDHYNEQF
TRBV29-1	TRBJ1-4	SVVVPVNEKLF
TRBV7-8	TRBJ2-1	ASSRIAGGPSEQF
TRBV20-1	TRBJ2-1	SAKGGGRYNEQF
TRBV2	TRBJ2-1	AYRTSGNNEQF
TRBV12-3/TRBV12-4	TRBJ2-1	ASSLAGTDEQF
TRBV4-3	TRBJ2-2	ASSQVSGGTDWNTGELF
TRBV18	TRBJ2-1	ASSLMAGAGNEQF
TRBV6-6	TRBJ2-1	ASSYLPRGKKYNEQF
TRBV24-1	TRBJ2-7	ATSDLNGIEQY
TRBV20-1	TRBJ2-7	SAREHRVEQY
TRBV5-1	TRBJ1-3	ASSGGRVSGNTIY
TRBV20-1	TRBJ2-1	SPLSMSPKALNEQS
TRBV20-1	TRBJ2-4	SVTGGVAKNIQY
TRBV19	TRBJ1-2	ASRPKTHGYT
TRBV27	TRBJ2-7	ASKPWGQGIYEQY
TRBV30	TRBJ1-3	AWSLARTRNTIY
TRBV29-1	TRBJ2-7	SAGQVSYEQY
TRBV3-1	TRBJ1-2	ASSQEGHYGYT
TRBV7-9	TRBJ2-2	ASSLEDKAGELF
TRBV5-6	TRBJ2-7	ASSLDFGSGSSTHYEQY
TRBV4-3	TRBJ1-3	ASSLRQGYTIY
TRBV2	TRBJ1-6	ASSEQGPSSYNSPLH
TRBV24-1	TRBJ2-1	AISQQETYNEQF
TRBV27	TRBJ2-5	ASSLYGETQY
TRBV7-2	TRBJ1-1	ASSKGQANTEAF
TRBV20-1	TRBJ1-6	SARPSATPLH
TRBV20-1	TRBJ2-3	SAAWVPLGTDTQY
TRBV11-3	TRBJ1-1	ASSLTTGSAEAF